This T cell receptor (beta chain) came from a study of CD8 T cells in Susac syndrome. RNA amounts of about 0.45 to 1 ug underwent reverse transcription with random hexamers. TCRdb reanalysed the immunoSEQ multiplex PCR reads using MiXCR and keeps one entry per CDR3 protein. The table includes hundreds of thousands of distinct CDR3 sequences, 85% to 95% detected once. This sequence was found in a human donor with multiple sclerosis. Material for sequencing was CD4+ T cells from PBMCs.

The CDR3 bases are TGTGCCGGCCGGGACCTAAACACCGGGGAGCTGTTTTTT. Encoded protein: CAGRDLNTGELFF. The genes are TRBV30 and TRBJ2-2, with D possibly being TRBD1 or TRBD2 (5 bases each). The CDR3 has 13 amino acids. Trimming left V 8 bases short and J 2 bases short, with 12 bases between. Germline assignment: CDR1 GTSNPN and CDR2 SVGIG (reference sequence).